This TCR beta chain was sequenced for a study of cytomegalovirus exposure and HLA in healthy donors (dated by TCRdb to 2016 to 2017). In the study overall: An earlier analysis of 587 of the donors reported approximately 280 Gb of sequence data and roughly 120 million unique TCR beta sequences obtained from roughly 170 million T cells. Among some 400 genotyped donors of the cohort, an average of around 220,000 unique TCR beta nucleotide sequences was sequenced per donor, of which 15% to 20% were non-productive. Both class I and class II loci were covered by HLA typing, at four-digit resolution. Donor age, sex, ethnicity and CMV serostatus were collected together with the repertoire data. Typing coverage varied by locus: 629-630 donors for A, B, C, DRB1 and DQB1; about 520 for DQA1; about 570 for DPA1; fewer than 480 for DPB1. Every repertoire in the discovery cohort had been generated on one and the same sequencing platform. The study combined high-throughput TCR immunosequencing, statistical association of individual TCRs with disease status, and machine learning to predict cytomegalovirus infection status. The study aimed to test whether signatures of past pathogen exposure could be identified by cataloging public T cell receptors. A later analysis re-examined previously published TCR beta repertoires from several hundred donors and added high-resolution HLA genotyping to investigate patterns of TCR occurrence. An early release that covered roughly 600 HLA-typed donors contained approximately 300 gigabases of sequencing data and tens of millions of unique TCR sequences. A later genetic analysis used genome-wide SNP genotypes for about 60% of the roughly 700 donors, treating that subset as a discovery cohort. Of the roughly 400 genotyped donors, approximately 83% fell in the genetic ancestry cluster associated with self-reported Caucasian donors. The T cell repertoires of 550 to 850 subjects were profiled by immunosequencing and related to cytomegalovirus serostatus. An earlier analysis of approximately 640 of the donors applied high-throughput TCR beta sequencing to assess whether each TCR beta V gene segment acted as functional or pseudogenic. Besides the first cohort of around 670 subjects, a separate validation cohort made up of 95 to 150 different subjects was used. Roughly 5 DR-DQ haplotypes were treated as single units for association and clustering because of strong linkage in the cohort. Rather than drawing on any new phenotypic data, the later analysis identified candidate immune exposures from TCR beta sequences and the way those sequences occurred across donors. The investigation overall reported the following: In the study, about 150 TCR beta chains were listed as associated with cytomegalovirus. In vitro tests confirmed that a few of the cytomegalovirus-associated TCR beta chains recognize cytomegalovirus antigens. Because the 87-base-pair reads could not distinguish some IMGT-functional V segments, including TRBV6-2 and TRBV6-3, those segments were excluded. According to the authors, the approach could potentially be generalized to other disease states and immunological phenotypes. In a later genetic analysis, fewer N-insertions in productive TCRs were reported among donors in an Asian-associated ancestry cluster than the roughly 700-donor mean. The sequencing pipeline was judged likely to have produced a cluster of highly shared sequence variants as a technical artifact. Several of the top co-occurrence clusters appeared to be linked to parvovirus B19, influenza, CMV and Epstein-Barr virus, according to a later analysis. Because HLA typing was unavailable for some donors at each locus, only the typed subset was used in association tests. In both the original and validation cohorts, the classifier was reported to diagnose cytomegalovirus status with high specificity and sensitivity. A later analysis found that HLA-associated TCR beta chains were more clonally expanded and had lower generation probabilities than equally common non-associated chains. An association between a missense DCLRE1C variant and V-gene and J-gene trimming of TCR beta chains was found in a later genetic analysis and replicated in an independent cohort. At a false discovery rate of 0.05, a later analysis linked about 17,000 TCR beta sequences to specific HLA alleles. An earlier analysis of 587 of the donors showed that most TCR beta V segments appeared in productive rearrangements either about 90% or about 30% of the time, which broadly matched IMGT annotations. In a later analysis, the rate of TCR association differed among HLA loci, with DRB1 alleles having the most associated TCRs and HLA-C alleles having the fewest. Presence/absence analyses assumed roughly uniform sequencing depth across donors, an assumption that may not hold. A further reported finding was that TCR beta sequences accurately predicted the HLA-A and HLA-B alleles for most subjects in the first cohort. The only immune exposure information available for the cohort was CMV serostatus. Only TCR beta chains were sequenced in this cohort, and the absence of alpha or paired-chain data limited detectable features. Because counts were too low, under 20 rarely observed V segments, including chromosome 9 orphons, were left out of the earlier analysis of approximately 500 of the donors. Most CMV-associated TCR beta chains appeared to be HLA-restricted in a later analysis, and the HLA associations seemed to be driven largely by CMV exposure. Assigning TCR associations to individual alleles was difficult when HLA alleles, especially DR and DQ, strongly co-occurred. Linkage disequilibrium might explain the correlated functional status among segregating V segments, but an unknown experimental factor could not be excluded. Most TCR sequences were observed very rarely across donors, whereas some public TCRs were present in many individuals.

The CDR3 covers 14 residues, taking in both the cysteine and the phenylalanine. The DNA shown is the 42-base CDR3, in frame from base 1. V is pared back by 0 bases and J by 4 bases, with 10 bases lying between the germline termini. The CDR1 and CDR2 encoded by the germline V gene are SGHTS and YDEGEE. Concerning this clone itself: The specificity of this receptor is unknown. The sample holds no much larger clone one base away, and base qualities are not on file.

Libraries were prepared through the immunoSEQ multiplex PCR assay. For the multiplex PCR, a mixture combining 60 forward primers for TCR Vbeta segments and 13 reverse primers for TCR Jbeta segments was used. The CDR3 region of rearranged TCR beta genes was amplified from genomic DNA by a multiplex PCR assay. On the Illumina HiSeq System, the amplified TCR beta libraries were sequenced as 87-base-pair reads. As for how the authors treated the data: Across the 500 to 850 repertoires, a later analysis counted 78 million or so unique TCR beta chains, 9.5 million to 13 million of which were shared by at least two donors. Raw reads were error-corrected and collapsed into unique sequences with a nearest-neighbor algorithm that merged closely related sequences to remove PCR and sequencing errors. Alignment of CDR3 sequences to IMGT reference sequences was used to assign V, D and J gene segments. Each retained sequence needed at least a six-nucleotide match to both a V gene segment and a J gene segment. Rearrangements were classified as productive when the CDR3 lacked stop codons and remained in frame with V and J, and all other rearrangements were classified as non-productive. Following IMGT convention, CDR3 was defined as the stretch from the second conserved V-encoded cysteine up to the conserved J-encoded phenylalanine. The earlier analysis of about 590 of the donors excluded sequences that lacked an unambiguous match to a single V gene segment. In an earlier analysis of approximately 590 of the donors, V segments were called functional above 56.7% productive rearrangements and were called segregating when the between-donor standard deviation exceeded 5%. To diagnose cytomegalovirus status from the catalog of TCR beta chain sequences, a statistical classification framework was built. In a later analysis, V and J genes were assigned by comparing TCR nucleotide sequences against IMGT/GENE-DB human TR gene sequences. Using the TCRdist pipeline, a later analysis assigned CDR3 sequences along with most-parsimonious VDJ recombination scenarios. In a later analysis, each TCR beta chain was defined by its CDR3 amino acid sequence together with its V-gene family, and reads lacking a unique V-gene family were excluded. A later analysis removed 592 highly shared, low-generation-probability nucleotide sequences to deal with suspected cross-contamination and a sequencing artifact. A later analysis calculated a clonal expansion index for each public chain from normalized within-repertoire ranks of inferred template counts. A later analysis computed generation probabilities with a VDJ recombination model fitted to out-of-frame rearrangements, and checked the results against IGoR. A later analysis scored TCR-TCR, TCR-HLA and TCR-CMV co-occurrence with hypergeometric tests, applying a repertoire-size bias correction to TCR pairs. A later analysis estimated false discovery rates by permuting HLA or CMV assignments 20 times. In a later analysis, co-occurring TCRs were grouped with DBSCAN, and TCRdist sequence similarity was added when clustering was performed within HLA-allele-positive subsets. For co-occurrence clustering, repertoires with fewer than 30,000 or more than 120,000 public chains were excluded, along with about five repertoires with anomalous nucleotide sharing. TCRdb mirrors the immuneACCESS table, restricted to in-frame sequences. Some clones are absent from its copies; in checked studies, under half trace to an unresolved V gene, and the reason for the others is unknown. V and J calls and clone size are those listed in that table; D and trimming were worked out from the DNA. The sample table shows some 100,000 clones, and under 80% are seen once. 4.5% to 5% of the sample goes to the ten largest clones.

In total, fewer than 750 healthy bone marrow donors made up the cohort. At the time of sampling, all cohort members were nominally healthy, though unrecorded immune exposures were likely present. The donor tested CMV seropositive, placing the donor among the 289 seropositive members of the cohort. A peripheral blood sample was collected from each donor, and TCR beta sequencing was performed on peripheral blood mononuclear cells. The Qiagen DNeasy Blood Extraction Kit was used to extract genomic DNA from the blood cell samples. The sequenced sample was PBMCs. This sequence uses TRBV5-8 and TRBJ2-5, and TRBD2 may be the D gene, going by 7 matching bases. The origin of this receptor is a woman between 18 and 29 years old in good health and CMV-seropositive. The encoded CDR3 is CASSLEGGTETQYF. The DNA reads TGTGCCAGCAGCTTGGAGGGGGGGACAGAGACCCAGTACTTC.